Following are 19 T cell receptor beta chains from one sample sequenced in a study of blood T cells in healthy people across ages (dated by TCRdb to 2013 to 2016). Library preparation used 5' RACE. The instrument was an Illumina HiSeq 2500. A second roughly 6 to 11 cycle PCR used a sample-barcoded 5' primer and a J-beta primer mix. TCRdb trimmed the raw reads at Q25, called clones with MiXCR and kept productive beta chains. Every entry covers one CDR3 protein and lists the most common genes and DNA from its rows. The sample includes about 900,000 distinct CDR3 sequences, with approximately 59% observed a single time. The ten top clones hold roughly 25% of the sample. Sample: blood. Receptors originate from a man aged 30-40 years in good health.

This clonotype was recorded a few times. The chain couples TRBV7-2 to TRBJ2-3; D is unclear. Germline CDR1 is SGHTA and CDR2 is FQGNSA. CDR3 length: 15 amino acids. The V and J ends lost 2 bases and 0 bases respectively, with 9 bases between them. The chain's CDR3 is CASSLPGPSTDTQYF. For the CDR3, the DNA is TGTGCCAGCAGCTTACCTGGGCCTAGCACAGATACGCAGTATTTT. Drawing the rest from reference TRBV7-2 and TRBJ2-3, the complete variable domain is GAGVSQSPSNKVTEKGKDVELRCDPISGHTALYWYRQSLGQGLEFLIYFQGNSAPDKSGLPSDRFSAERTGGSVSTLTIQRTQQEDSAVYLCASSLPGPSTDTQYFGPGTRLTVL.

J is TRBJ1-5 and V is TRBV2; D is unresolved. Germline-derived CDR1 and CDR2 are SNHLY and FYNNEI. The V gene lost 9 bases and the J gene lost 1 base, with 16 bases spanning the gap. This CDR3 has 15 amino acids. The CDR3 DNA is TGTGCCAGTAGTCCGTCGATCGGGAGCAATCAGCCCCAGCATTTT. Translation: CASSPSIGSNQPQHF.

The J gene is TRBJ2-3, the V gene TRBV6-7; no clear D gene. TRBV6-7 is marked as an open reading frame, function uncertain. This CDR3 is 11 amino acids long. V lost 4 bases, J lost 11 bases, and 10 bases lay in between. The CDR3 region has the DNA TGTGCCAGCAGTTGTAGCAGTCGGCAGTATTTT. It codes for CASSCSSRQYF.

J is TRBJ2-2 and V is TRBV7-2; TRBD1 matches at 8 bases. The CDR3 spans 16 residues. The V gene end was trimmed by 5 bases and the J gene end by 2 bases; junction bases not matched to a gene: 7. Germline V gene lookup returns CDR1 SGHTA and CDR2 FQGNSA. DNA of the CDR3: TGTGCCAGCAGCCATGGACAGGGAATAAACACCGGGGAGCTGTTTTTT. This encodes CASSHGQGINTGELFF.

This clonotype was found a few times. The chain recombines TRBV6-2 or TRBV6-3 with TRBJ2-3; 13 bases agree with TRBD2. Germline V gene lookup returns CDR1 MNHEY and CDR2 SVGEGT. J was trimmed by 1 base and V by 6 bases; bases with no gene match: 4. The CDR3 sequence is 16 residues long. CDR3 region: CASSLGLAGRTDTQYF. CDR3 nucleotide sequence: TGTGCCAGCAGCCTGGGACTAGCGGGACGCACAGATACGCAGTATTTT.

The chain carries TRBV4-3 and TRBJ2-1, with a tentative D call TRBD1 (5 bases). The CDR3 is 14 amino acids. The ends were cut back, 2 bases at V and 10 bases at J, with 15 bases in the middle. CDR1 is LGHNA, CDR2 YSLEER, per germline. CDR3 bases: TGCGCCAGCAGCCAATTATCAGGGTACCCGGAGCAGTTCTTC. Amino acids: CASSQLSGYPEQFF.

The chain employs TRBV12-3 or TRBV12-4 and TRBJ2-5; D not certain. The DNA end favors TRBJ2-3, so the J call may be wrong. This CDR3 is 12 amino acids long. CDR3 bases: TGTGCCAGCAGTTTAAATGAGGAAACGCAGTATTTT. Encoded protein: CASSLNEETQYF.

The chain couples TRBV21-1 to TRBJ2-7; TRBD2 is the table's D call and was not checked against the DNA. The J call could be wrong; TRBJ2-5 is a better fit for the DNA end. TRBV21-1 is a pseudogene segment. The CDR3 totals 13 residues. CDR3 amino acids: CASTIEKWETQYF. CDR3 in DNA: TGTGCCAGCACCATTGAGAAATGGGAGACCCAGTACTTC.

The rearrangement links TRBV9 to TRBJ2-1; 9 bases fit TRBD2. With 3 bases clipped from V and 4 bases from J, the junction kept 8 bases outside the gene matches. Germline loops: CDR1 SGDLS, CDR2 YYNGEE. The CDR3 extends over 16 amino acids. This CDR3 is CASSGGREGTYNEQFF. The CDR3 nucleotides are TGTGCCAGCAGCGGAGGGCGGGAGGGCACGTACAATGAGCAGTTCTTC. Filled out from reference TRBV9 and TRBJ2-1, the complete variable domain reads DSGVTQTPKHLITATGQRVTLRCSPRSGDLSVYWYQQSLDQGLQFLIQYYNGEERAKGNILERFSAQQFPDLHSELNLSSLELGDSALYFCASSGGREGTYNEQFFGPGTRLTVL.

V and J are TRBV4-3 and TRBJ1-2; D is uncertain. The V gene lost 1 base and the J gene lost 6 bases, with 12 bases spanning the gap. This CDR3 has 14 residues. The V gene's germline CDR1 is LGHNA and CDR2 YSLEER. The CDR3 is CASSQAAYGHGYTF. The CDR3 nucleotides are TGCGCCAGCAGCCAAGCGGCCTACGGTCATGGCTACACCTTC.

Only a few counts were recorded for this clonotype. CDR3 sequence reads: CASSFWAGGRESGANVLTF. The CDR3 DNA sequence: TGTGCCAGCAGTTTCTGGGCAGGGGGCCGCGAATCTGGGGCCAACGTCCTGACTTTC. The chain joins TRBV12-3 or TRBV12-4 to TRBJ2-6, with 8 bases aligning to TRBD1. J lost 1 base, V lost 3 bases, and 11 bases had no gene match. The CDR3 consists of 19 residues.

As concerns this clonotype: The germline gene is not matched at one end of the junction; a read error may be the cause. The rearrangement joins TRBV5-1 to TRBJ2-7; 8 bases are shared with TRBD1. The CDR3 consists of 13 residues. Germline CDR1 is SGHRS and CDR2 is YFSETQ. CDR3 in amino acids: CASRTGDTYEQCF. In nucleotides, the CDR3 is TGCGCCAGCAGGACAGGGGATACCTACGAGCAGTGCTTC. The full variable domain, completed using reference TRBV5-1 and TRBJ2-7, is KAGVTQTPRYLIKTRGQQVTLSCSPISGHRSVSWYQQTPGQGLQFLFEYFSETQRNKGNFPGRFSGRQFSNSRSEMNVSTLELGDSALYLCASRTGDTYEQCFGPGTRLTVT.

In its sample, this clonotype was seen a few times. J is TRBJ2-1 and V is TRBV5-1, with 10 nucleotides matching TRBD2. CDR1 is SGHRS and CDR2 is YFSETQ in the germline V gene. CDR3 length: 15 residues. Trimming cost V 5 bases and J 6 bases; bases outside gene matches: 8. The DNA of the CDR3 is TGCGCCAGCAGTAAAAGCGGGGGGGCCGGCAATGAGCAGTTCTTC. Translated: CASSKSGGAGNEQFF.

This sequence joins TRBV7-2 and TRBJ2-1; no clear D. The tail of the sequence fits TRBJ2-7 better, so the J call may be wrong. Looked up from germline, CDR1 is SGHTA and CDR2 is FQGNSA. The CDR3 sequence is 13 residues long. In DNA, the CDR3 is TGTGCCAGCAGCCCATCAGCGTCCCACGAGCAGTACTTC. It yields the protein CASSPSASHEQYF.

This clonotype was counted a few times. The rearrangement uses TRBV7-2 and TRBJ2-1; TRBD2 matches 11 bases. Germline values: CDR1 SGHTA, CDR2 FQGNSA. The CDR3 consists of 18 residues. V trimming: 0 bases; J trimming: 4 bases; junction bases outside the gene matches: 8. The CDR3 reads CASSLALAGGSPYNEQFF. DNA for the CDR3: TGTGCCAGCAGCTTAGCGCTAGCGGGGGGCTCACCTTACAATGAGCAGTTCTTC. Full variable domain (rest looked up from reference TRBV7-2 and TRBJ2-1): GAGVSQSPSNKVTEKGKDVELRCDPISGHTALYWYRQSLGQGLEFLIYFQGNSAPDKSGLPSDRFSAERTGGSVSTLTIQRTQQEDSAVYLCASSLALAGGSPYNEQFFGPGTRLTVL.

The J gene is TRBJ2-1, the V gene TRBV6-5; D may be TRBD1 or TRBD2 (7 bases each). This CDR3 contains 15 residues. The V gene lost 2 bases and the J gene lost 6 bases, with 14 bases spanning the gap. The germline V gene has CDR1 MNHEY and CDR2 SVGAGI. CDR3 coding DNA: TGTGCCAGCAGTTACACGACAGGGAGGGGCAATGAGCAGTTCTTC. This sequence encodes CASSYTTGRGNEQFF.

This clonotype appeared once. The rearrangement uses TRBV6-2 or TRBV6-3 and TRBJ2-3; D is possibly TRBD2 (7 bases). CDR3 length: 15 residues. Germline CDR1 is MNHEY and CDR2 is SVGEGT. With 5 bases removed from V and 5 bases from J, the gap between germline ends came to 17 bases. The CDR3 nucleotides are TGTGCCAGCAGTCCCCTTGCGGGGGCGGGAGATACGCAGTATTTT. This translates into CASSPLAGAGDTQYF.

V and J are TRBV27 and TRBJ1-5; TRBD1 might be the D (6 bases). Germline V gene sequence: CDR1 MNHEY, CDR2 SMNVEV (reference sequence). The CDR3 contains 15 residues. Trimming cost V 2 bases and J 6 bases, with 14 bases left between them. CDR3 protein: CASSLKTGRTQPQHF. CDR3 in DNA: TGTGCCAGCAGTTTAAAAACAGGGCGAACTCAGCCCCAGCATTTT.

CDR3 region: CASSEVGRRAYEQYF. CDR3 sequence (DNA): TGCGCCAGTAGCGAGGTAGGGCGGAGGGCCTACGAGCAGTACTTC. The V gene is TRBV5-1, the J gene TRBJ2-7; possible D gene TRBD2, 6 bases. The CDR3 is 15 amino acids. Germline V lookup: CDR1 SGHRS, CDR2 YFSETQ. With 8 bases removed from V and 2 bases from J, the gap between germline ends came to 20 bases.